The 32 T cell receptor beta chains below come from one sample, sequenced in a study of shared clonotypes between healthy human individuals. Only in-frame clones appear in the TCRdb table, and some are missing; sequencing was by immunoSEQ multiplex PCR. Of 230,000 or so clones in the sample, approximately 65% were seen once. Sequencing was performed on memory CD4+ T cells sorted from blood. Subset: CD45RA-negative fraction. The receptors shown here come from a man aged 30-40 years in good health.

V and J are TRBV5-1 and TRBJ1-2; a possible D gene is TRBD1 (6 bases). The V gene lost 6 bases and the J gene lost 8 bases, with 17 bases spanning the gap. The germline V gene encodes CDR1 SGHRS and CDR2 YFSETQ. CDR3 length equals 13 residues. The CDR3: CASTPEGGQGYTF. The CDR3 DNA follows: TGCGCCAGCACCCCGGAGGGGGGTCAGGGCTACACCTTC.

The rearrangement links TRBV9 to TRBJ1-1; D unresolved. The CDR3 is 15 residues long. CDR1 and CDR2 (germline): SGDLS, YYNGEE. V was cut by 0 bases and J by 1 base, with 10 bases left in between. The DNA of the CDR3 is TGTGCCAGCAGCGTAGCCCCTAATCCGAACACTGAAGCTTTCTTT. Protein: CASSVAPNPNTEAFF.

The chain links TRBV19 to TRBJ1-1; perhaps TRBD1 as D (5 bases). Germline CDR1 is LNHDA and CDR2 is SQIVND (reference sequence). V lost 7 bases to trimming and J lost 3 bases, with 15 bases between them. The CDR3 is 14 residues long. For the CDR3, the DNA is TGTGCCAGTATGGGTGGTTGGGGGGACACTGAAGCTTTCTTT. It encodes CASMGGWGDTEAFF.

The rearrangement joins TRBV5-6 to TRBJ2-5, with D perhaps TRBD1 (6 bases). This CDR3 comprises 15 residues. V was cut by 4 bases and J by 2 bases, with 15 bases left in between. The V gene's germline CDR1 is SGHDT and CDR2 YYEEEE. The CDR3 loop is CASSATGTPQETQYF. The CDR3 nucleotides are TGTGCCAGCAGCGCTACCGGGACACCACAAGAGACCCAGTACTTC.

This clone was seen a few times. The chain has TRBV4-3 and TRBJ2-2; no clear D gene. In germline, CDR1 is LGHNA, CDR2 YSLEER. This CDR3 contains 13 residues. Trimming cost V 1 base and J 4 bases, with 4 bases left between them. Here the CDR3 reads CASSQVRTGELFF. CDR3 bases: TGCGCCAGCAGCCAAGTACGCACCGGGGAGCTGTTTTTT.

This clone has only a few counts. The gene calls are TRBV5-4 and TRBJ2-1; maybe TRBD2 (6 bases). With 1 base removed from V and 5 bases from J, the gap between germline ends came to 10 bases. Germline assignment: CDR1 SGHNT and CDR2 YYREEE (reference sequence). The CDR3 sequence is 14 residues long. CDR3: CASSLSGRNNEQFF. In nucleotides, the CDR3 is TGTGCCAGCAGCTTGTCCGGGAGAAACAATGAGCAGTTCTTC.

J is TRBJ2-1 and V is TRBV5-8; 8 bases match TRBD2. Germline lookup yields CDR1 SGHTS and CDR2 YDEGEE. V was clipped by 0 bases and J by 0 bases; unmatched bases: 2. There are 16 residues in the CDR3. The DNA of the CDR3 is TGTGCCAGCAGCTTGGTCAGCGGGAGCTCCTACAATGAGCAGTTCTTC. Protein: CASSLVSGSSYNEQFF.

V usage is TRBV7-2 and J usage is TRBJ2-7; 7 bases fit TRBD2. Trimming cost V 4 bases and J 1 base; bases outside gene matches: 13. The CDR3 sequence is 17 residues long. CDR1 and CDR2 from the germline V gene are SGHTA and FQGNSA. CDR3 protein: CASSYSGRTGGSYEQYF. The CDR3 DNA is TGTGCCAGCAGCTATAGCGGGCGGACCGGGGGATCCTACGAGCAGTACTTC.

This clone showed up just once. The CDR3, as DNA: TGTGCCAGCTCTCCCGGGACAACCTACAATGAGCAGTTCTTC. Its protein is CASSPGTTYNEQFF. The chain employs TRBV18 and TRBJ2-1, with D perhaps TRBD1 (6 bases). Germline V gene data show CDR1 as KGHSH and CDR2 as LQKENI. This CDR3 has 14 amino acids. Trimming removed 6 bases from V and 2 bases from J, with 11 bases in between.

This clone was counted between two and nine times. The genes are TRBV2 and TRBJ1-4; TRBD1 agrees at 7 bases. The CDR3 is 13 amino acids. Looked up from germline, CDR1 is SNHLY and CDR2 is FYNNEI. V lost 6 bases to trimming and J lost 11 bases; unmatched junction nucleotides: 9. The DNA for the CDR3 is TGTGCCAGCAGACCCACAGGGGAGGGGAAACTGTTTTTT. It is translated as CASRPTGEGKLFF. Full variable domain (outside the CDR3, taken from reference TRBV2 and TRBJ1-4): EPEVTQTPSHQVTQMGQEVILRCVPISNHLYFYWYRQILGQKVEFLVSFYNNEISEKSEIFDDQFSVERPDGSNFTLKIRSTKLEDSAMYFCASRPTGEGKLFFGSGTQLSVL.

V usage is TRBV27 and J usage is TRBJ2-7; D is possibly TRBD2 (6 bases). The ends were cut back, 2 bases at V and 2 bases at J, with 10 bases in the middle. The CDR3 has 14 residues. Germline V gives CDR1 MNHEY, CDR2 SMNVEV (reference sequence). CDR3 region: CASSLIGSPYEQYF. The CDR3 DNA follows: TGTGCCAGCAGTTTAATCGGGAGTCCCTACGAGCAGTACTTC.

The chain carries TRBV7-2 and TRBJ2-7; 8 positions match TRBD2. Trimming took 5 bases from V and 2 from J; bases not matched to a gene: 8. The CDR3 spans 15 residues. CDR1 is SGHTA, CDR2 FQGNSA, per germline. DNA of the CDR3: TGTGCCAGCAGCCAACGGGGGGGATCTACCTACGAGCAGTACTTC. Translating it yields CASSQRGGSTYEQYF.

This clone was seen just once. CDR3 protein: CASSPWGGEQGEDEQFF. In DNA, the CDR3 is TGCGCCAGCAGCCCCTGGGGTGGTGAACAGGGAGAGGATGAGCAGTTCTTC. V usage is TRBV4-1 and J usage is TRBJ2-1; weak D call: TRBD1 (6 bases). This CDR3 is 17 amino acids long. From germline, CDR1 is MGHRA and CDR2 YSYEKL. V lost 4 bases and J lost 8, with 24 bases in between.

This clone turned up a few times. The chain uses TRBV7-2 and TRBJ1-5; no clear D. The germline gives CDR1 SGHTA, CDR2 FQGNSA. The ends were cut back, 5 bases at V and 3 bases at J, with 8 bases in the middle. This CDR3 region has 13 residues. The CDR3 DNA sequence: TGTGCCAGCAGCGATAGTATCAATCAGCCCCAGCATTTT. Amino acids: CASSDSINQPQHF.

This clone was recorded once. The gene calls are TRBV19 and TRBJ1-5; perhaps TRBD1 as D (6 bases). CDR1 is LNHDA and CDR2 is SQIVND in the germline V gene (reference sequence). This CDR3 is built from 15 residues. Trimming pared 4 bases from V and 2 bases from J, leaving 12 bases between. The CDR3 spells CASSTQGGGNQPQHF. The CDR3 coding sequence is TGTGCCAGTAGTACACAGGGAGGGGGCAATCAGCCCCAGCATTTT.

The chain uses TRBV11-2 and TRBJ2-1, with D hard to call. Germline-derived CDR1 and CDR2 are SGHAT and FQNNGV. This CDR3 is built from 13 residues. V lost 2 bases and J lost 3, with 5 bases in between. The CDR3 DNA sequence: TGTGCCAGCAGCTTAAACAACTACAATGAGCAGTTCTTC. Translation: CASSLNNYNEQFF.

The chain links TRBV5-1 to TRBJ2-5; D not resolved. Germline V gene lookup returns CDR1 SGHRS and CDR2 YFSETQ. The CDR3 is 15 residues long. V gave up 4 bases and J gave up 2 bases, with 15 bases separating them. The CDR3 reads CASSHLLGPQETQYF. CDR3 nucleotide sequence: TGCGCCAGCAGCCACCTTTTAGGGCCTCAAGAGACCCAGTACTTC.

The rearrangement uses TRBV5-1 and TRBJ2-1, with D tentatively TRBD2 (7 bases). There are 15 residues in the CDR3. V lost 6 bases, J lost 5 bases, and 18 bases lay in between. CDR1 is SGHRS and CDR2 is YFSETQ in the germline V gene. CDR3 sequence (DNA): TGCGCCAGCATGGGGGCTAGCGGCATGAACAATGAGCAGTTCTTC. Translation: CASMGASGMNNEQFF.

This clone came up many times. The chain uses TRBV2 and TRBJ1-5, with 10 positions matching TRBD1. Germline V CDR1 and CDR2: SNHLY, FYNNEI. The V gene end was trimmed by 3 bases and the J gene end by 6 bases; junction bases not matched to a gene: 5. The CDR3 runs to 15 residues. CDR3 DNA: TGTGCCAGCAGTGAGGACAGGGGGTATACTCAGCCCCAGCATTTT. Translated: CASSEDRGYTQPQHF. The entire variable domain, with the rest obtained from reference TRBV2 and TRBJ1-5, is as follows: EPEVTQTPSHQVTQMGQEVILRCVPISNHLYFYWYRQILGQKVEFLVSFYNNEISEKSEIFDDQFSVERPDGSNFTLKIRSTKLEDSAMYFCASSEDRGYTQPQHFGDGTRLSIL.

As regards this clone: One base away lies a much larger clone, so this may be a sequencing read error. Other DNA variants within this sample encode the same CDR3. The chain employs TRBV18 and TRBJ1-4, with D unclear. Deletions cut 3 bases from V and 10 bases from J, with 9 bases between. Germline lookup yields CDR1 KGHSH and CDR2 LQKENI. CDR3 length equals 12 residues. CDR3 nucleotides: TGTGCCAGCTCACCGGGAGTCGGAAAACTGTTTTTT. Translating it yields CASSPGVGKLFF.

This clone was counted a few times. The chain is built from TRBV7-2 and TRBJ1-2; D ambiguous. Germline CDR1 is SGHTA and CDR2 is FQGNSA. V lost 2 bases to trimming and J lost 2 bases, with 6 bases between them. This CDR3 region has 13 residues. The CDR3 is CASSLMGNYGYTF. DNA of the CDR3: TGTGCCAGCAGCTTAATGGGGAACTATGGCTACACCTTC.

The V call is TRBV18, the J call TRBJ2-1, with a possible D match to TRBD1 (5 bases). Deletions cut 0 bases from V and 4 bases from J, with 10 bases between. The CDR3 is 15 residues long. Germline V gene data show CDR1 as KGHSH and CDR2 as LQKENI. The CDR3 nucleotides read TGTGCCAGCTCACCACCGTCACAGGAGTACAATGAGCAGTTCTTC. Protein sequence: CASSPPSQEYNEQFF.

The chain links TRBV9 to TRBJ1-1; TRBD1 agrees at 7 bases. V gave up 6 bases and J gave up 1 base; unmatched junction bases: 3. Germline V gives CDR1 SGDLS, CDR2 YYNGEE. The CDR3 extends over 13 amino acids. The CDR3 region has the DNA TGTGCCAGCAACCGACAGGGGAACACTGAAGCTTTCTTT. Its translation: CASNRQGNTEAFF.

CDR3 in DNA: TGTGCCAGCAGTTTAGTAAGACCATCTGAAGCTTTCTTT. Translated, it gives CASSLVRPSEAFF. V gene TRBV28 combines with J gene TRBJ1-1; D is unresolved. The CDR3 is made up of 13 amino acids. Germline values: CDR1 MDHEN, CDR2 SYDVKM. V lost 2 bases, J lost 6 bases, and 10 bases lay in between.

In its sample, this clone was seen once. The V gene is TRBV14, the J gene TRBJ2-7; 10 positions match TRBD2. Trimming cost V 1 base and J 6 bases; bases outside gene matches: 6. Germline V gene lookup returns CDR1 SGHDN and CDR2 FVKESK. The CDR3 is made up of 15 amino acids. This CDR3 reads CASSQVTSGIREQYF. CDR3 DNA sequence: TGTGCCAGCAGCCAAGTTACTAGCGGGATACGCGAGCAGTACTTC.

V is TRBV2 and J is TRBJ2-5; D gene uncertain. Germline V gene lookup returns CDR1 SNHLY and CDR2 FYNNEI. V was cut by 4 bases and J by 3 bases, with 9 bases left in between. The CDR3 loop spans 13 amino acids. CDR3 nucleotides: TGTGCCAGCAGTGCTCAGACAAAAGAGACCCAGTACTTC. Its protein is CASSAQTKETQYF.

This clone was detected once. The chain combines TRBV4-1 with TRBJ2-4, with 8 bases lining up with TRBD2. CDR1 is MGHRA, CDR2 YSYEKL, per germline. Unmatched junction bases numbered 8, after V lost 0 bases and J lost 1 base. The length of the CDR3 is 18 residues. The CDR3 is CASSQEISGSSAKNIQYF. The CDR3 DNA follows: TGCGCCAGCAGCCAAGAGATAAGCGGGAGTAGCGCCAAAAACATTCAGTACTTC.

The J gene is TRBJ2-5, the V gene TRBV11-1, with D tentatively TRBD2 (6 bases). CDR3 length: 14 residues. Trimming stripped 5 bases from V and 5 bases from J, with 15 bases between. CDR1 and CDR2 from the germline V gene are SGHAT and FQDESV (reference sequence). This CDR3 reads CASSPGDGRETQYF. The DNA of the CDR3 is TGTGCCAGCAGCCCGGGGGACGGACGGGAGACCCAGTACTTC.

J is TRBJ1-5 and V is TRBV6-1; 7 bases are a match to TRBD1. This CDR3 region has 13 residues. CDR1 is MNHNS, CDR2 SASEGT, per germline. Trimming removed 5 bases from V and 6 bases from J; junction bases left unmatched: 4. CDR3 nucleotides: TGTGCCAGCAGTCACACAGGGGTTCAGCCCCAGCATTTT. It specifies CASSHTGVQPQHF.

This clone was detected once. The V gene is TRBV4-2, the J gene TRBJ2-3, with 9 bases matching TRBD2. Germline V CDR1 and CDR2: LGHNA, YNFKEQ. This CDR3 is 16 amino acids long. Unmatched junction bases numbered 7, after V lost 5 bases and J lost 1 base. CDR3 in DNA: TGTGCCAGCAGCGTCTTAGCGGGAGTGGGCACAGATACGCAGTATTTT. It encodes CASSVLAGVGTDTQYF.

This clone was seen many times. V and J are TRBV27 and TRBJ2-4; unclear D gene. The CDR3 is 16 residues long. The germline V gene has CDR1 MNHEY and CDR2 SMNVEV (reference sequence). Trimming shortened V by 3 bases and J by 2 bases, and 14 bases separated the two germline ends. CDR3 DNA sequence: TGTGCCAGCAGTTTGCGCGGTATGTCGACCAAAAACATTCAGTACTTC. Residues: CASSLRGMSTKNIQYF.

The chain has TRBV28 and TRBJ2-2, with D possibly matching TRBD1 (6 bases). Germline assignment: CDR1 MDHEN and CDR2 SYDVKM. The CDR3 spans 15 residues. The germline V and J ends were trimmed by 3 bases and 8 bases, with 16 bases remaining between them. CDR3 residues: CASSFRIRGFGELFF. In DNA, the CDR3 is TGTGCCAGCAGTTTTCGGATCAGGGGATTTGGGGAGCTGTTTTTT.